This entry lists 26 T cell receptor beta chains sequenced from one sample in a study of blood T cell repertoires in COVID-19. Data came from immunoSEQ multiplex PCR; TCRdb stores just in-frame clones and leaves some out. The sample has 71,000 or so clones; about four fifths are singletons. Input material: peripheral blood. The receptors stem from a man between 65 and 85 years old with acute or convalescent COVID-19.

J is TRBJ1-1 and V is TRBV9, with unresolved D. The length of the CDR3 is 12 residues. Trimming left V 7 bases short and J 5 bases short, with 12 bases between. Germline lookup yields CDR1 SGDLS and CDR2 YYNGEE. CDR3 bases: TGTGCCAGCCGTGGTGATCGGACTGAAGCTTTCTTT. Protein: CASRGDRTEAFF.

In DNA form, the CDR3 reads TGTGCCAGCAGTGATTCTGGGGACACCCCCTACAATGAGCAGTTCTTC. It is translated as CASSDSGDTPYNEQFF. The chain uses TRBV6-1 and TRBJ2-1; D is perhaps TRBD1 (6 bases). V was trimmed by 3 bases and J by 2 bases, leaving 14 bases between them. Germline CDR1 MNHNS, CDR2 SASEGT. This CDR3 comprises 16 residues.

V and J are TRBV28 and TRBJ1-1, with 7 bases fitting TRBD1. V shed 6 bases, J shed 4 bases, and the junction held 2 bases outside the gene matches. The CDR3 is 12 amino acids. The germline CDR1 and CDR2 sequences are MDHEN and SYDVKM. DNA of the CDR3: TGTGCCAGCAGCACAGGGGCCACTGAAGCTTTCTTT. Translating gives CASSTGATEAFF.

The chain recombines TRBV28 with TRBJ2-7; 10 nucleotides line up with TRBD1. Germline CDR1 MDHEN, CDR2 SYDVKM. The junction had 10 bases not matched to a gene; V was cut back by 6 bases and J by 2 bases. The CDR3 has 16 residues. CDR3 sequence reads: CASSRRLGTGAYEQYF. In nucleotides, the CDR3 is TGTGCCAGCAGCCGTCGCCTCGGGACAGGGGCCTACGAGCAGTACTTC.

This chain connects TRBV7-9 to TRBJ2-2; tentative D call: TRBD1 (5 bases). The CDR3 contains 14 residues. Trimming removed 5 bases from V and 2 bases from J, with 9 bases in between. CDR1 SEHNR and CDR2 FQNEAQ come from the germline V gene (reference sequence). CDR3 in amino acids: CASSAGLNTGELFF. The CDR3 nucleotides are TGTGCCAGCAGCGCAGGGTTAAACACCGGGGAGCTGTTTTTT.

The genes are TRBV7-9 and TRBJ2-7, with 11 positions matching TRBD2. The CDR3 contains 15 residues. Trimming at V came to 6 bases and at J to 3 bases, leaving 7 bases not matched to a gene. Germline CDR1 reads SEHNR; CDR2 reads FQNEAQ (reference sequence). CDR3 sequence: CASSPTGTSGYEQYF. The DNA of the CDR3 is TGTGCCAGCAGTCCTACCGGGACTAGCGGCTACGAGCAGTACTTC.

The DNA of the CDR3 is TGTGCCAGCAGCTTAGTCAGGGTCGGAGAGACCCAGTACTTC. Amino acids: CASSLVRVGETQYF. The chain has TRBV7-9 and TRBJ2-5, with D tentatively TRBD1 (5 bases). This CDR3 is 14 amino acids long. V dropped 1 base and J dropped 4 bases, with 10 bases sitting between them. The germline gives CDR1 SEHNR, CDR2 FQNEAQ (reference sequence).

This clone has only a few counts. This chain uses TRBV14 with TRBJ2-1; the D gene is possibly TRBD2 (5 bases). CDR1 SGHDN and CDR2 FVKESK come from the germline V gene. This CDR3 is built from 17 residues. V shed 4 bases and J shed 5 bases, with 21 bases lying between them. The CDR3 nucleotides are TGTGCCAGCAGCCCGCTGGGAGTTGTCGGATTACACAATGAGCAGTTCTTC. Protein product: CASSPLGVVGLHNEQFF.

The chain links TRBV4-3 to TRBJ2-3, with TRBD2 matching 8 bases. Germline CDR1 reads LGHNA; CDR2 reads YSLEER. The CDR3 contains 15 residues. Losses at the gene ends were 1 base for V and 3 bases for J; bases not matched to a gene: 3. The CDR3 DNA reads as TGCGCCAGCAGCCAAGCAGCGGGAGTTACAGATACGCAGTATTTT. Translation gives CASSQAAGVTDTQYF.

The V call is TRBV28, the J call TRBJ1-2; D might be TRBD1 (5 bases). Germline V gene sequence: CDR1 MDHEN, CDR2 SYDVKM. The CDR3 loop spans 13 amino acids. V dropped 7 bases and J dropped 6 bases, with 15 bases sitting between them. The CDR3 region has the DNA TGTGCCAGCACCCAGGGCCAAACAAATGGCTACACCTTC. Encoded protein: CASTQGQTNGYTF.

CDR3 protein: CASSPNRGSETQYF. The DNA of the CDR3 is TGCGCCAGCAGCCCTAATAGGGGGAGTGAGACCCAGTACTTC. The rearrangement joins TRBV5-1 to TRBJ2-5; tentative D call: TRBD1 (6 bases). Trimming took off 4 bases at V and 5 bases at J, with 15 bases between the two ends. CDR1 and CDR2 from the germline V gene are SGHRS and YFSETQ. CDR3 size: 14 residues. The full variable domain, completed using reference TRBV5-1 and TRBJ2-5, is KAGVTQTPRYLIKTRGQQVTLSCSPISGHRSVSWYQQTPGQGLQFLFEYFSETQRNKGNFPGRFSGRQFSNSRSEMNVSTLELGDSALYLCASSPNRGSETQYFGPGTRLLVL.

The CDR3 DNA is TGCGCCAGCAGCCAAGATGAGGGGGTAAGACCCAATGAGCAGTTCTTC. Translated: CASSQDEGVRPNEQFF. The rearrangement uses TRBV4-3 and TRBJ2-1, with D perhaps matching TRBD1 (6 bases). With 0 bases removed from V and 6 bases from J, the gap between germline ends came to 15 bases. Germline assignment: CDR1 LGHNA and CDR2 YSLEER. The CDR3 covers 16 residues.

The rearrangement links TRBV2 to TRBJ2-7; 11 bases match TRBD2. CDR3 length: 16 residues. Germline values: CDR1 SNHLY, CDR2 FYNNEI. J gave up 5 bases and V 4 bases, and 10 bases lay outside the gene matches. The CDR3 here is CASSALAGGRPHEQYF. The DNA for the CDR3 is TGTGCCAGCAGTGCTCTAGCGGGAGGTAGACCCCACGAGCAGTACTTC. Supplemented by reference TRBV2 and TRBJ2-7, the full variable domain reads EPEVTQTPSHQVTQMGQEVILRCVPISNHLYFYWYRQILGQKVEFLVSFYNNEISEKSEIFDDQFSVERPDGSNFTLKIRSTKLEDSAMYFCASSALAGGRPHEQYFGPGTRLTVT.

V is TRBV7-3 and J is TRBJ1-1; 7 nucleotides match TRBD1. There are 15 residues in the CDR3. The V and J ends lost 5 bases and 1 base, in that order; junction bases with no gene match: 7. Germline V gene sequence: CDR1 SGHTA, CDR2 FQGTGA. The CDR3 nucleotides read TGTGCCAGCAGCGTATCCGGGACAGAGAACACTGAAGCTTTCTTT. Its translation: CASSVSGTENTEAFF.

CDR3 region: CAISAPGTGGWYEQYF. In nucleotides, the CDR3 is TGTGCCATCAGTGCCCCAGGGACAGGGGGATGGTACGAGCAGTACTTC. J is TRBJ2-7 and V is TRBV10-3; 11 nucleotides line up with TRBD1. The CDR3 extends over 16 amino acids. The germline CDR1 and CDR2 sequences are ENHRY and SYGVKD. After removal of 4 bases from V and 4 bases from J, the junction contained 9 bases not matched to a gene.

In DNA form, the CDR3 reads TGTGCCAGCAGCCAAGTTAAACTAGCGGGGTACGATGAGCAGTTCTTC. Translating it yields CASSQVKLAGYDEQFF. This sequence joins TRBV3-1 (or the pseudogene TRBV3-2) and TRBJ2-1; 10 bases agree with TRBD2. The CDR3 length is 16 residues. Unmatched junction bases numbered 8, after V lost 1 base and J lost 8 bases. The germline CDR1 and CDR2 sequences are LGHDT and YNNKEL (reference sequence).

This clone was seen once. CDR3 nucleotide sequence: TGTGCCATCAGTGGGATCGGCGGGAGCACCGGGGATACGCAGTATTTT. Residues: CAISGIGGSTGDTQYF. J is TRBJ2-3 and V is TRBV10-3; TRBD2 matches at 7 bases. The V and J ends lost 4 bases and 6 bases, in that order; junction bases with no gene match: 13. This CDR3 is 16 amino acids long. Germline values: CDR1 ENHRY, CDR2 SYGVKD.

The CDR3 is CASSLGSGLRGRETQYF. As DNA, the CDR3 is TGTGCCAGCAGCTTGGGGTCGGGGTTACGGGGGAGGGAGACCCAGTACTTC. The gene calls are TRBV7-2 and TRBJ2-5; perhaps TRBD2 as D (6 bases). This CDR3 spans 17 amino acids. Germline loops: CDR1 SGHTA, CDR2 FQGNSA. Trimming removed 3 bases from V and 5 bases from J, with 22 bases in between.

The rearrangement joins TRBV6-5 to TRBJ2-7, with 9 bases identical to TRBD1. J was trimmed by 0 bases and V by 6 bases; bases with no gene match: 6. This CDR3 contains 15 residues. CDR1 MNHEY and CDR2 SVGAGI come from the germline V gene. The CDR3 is CASRTGGWSSYEQYF. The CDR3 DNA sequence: TGTGCCAGCAGGACAGGGGGTTGGAGCTCCTACGAGCAGTACTTC.

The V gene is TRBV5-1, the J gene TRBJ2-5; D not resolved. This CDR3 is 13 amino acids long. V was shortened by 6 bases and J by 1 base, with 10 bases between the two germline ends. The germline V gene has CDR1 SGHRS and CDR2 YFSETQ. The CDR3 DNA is TGCGCCAGCAACCTACAGTCCCAAGAGACCCAGTACTTC. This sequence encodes CASNLQSQETQYF.

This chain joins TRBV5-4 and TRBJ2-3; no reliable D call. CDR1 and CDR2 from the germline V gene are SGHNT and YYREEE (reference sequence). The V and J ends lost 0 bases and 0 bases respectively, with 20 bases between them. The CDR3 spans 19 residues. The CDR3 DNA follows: TGTGCCAGCAGCTTGGCAAGAGGTCGGTCGGATTTAAGCACAGATACGCAGTATTTT. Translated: CASSLARGRSDLSTDTQYF.

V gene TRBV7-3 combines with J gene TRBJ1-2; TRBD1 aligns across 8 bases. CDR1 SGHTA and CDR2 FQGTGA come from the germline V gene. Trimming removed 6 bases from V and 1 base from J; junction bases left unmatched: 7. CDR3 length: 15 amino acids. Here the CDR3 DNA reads TGTGCCAGCAGTTTAGGGACAGGCCTTAACTATGGCTACACCTTC. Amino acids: CASSLGTGLNYGYTF.

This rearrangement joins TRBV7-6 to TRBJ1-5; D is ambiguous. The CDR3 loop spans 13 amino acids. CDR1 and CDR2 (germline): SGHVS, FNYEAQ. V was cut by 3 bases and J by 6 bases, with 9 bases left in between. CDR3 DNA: TGTGCCAGCAGCTTCGAACCGGGTCAGCCCCAGCATTTT. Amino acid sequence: CASSFEPGQPQHF.

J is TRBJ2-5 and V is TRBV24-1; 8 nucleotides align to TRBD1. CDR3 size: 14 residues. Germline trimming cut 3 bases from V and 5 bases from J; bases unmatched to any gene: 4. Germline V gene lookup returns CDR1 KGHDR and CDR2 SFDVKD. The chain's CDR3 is CATSDRTGMETQYF. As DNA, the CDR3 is TGTGCCACCAGTGATAGGACAGGGATGGAGACCCAGTACTTC.

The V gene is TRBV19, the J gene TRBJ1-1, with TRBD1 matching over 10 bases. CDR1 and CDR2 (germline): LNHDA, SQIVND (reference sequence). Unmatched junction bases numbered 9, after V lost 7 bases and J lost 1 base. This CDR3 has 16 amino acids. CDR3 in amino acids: CASTQRGTGANTEAFF. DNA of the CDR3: TGTGCCAGTACTCAGAGGGGGACAGGGGCGAACACTGAAGCTTTCTTT.

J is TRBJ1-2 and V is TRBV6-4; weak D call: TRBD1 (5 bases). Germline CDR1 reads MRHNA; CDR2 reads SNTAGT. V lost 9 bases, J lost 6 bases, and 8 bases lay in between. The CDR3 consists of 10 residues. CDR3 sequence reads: CASAGNGYTF. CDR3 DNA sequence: TGTGCCAGTGCAGGGAATGGCTACACCTTC.